Listed here are 26 T cell receptor beta chains from one sample, sequenced in a study of control samples from healthy donors and cancer patients. TCRdb's table, derived via immunoSEQ multiplex PCR, lists solely in-frame clones and lacks some. The sample lists roughly 120,000 clones, more than 80% occurring once. The sequenced material came from PBMCs. Receptors were obtained from a woman aged 45 to 65 with colorectal cancer.

The CDR3 loop is CASGRADTQYF. The DNA of the CDR3 is TGTGCGAGCGGTAGAGCAGATACGCAGTATTTT. This chain connects TRBV5-6 to TRBJ2-3; D is possibly TRBD2 (5 bases). The V gene's germline CDR1 is SGHDT and CDR2 YYEEEE. CDR3 size: 11 residues.

The DNA for the CDR3 is TGTGCCAGCAGTAGCACGAAGGGGGTCTCCTACGAGCAGTACTTC. Translation gives CASSSTKGVSYEQYF. This chain links TRBV2 with TRBJ2-7; maybe TRBD1 (6 bases). The CDR3 has 15 amino acids. Germline CDR1 and CDR2: SNHLY and FYNNEI. The germline V and J ends were trimmed by 5 bases and 0 bases, with 14 bases remaining between them. Full variable domain (missing parts from reference TRBV2 and TRBJ2-7): EPEVTQTPSHQVTQMGQEVILRCVPISNHLYFYWYRQILGQKVEFLVSFYNNEISEKSEIFDDQFSVERPDGSNFTLKIRSTKLEDSAMYFCASSSTKGVSYEQYFGPGTRLTVT.

The rearrangement joins TRBV5-6 to TRBJ1-2, with a weak D call TRBD1 (6 bases). The V end lost 0 bases, the J end lost 4 bases, and 13 bases lay between the germline ends. CDR3 length equals 15 residues. Germline CDR1 is SGHDT and CDR2 is YYEEEE. This chain's CDR3 is CASSLDRVGGYGYTF. The CDR3 coding sequence is TGTGCCAGCAGCTTGGACAGGGTAGGCGGCTATGGCTACACCTTC.

The rearrangement links TRBV14 to TRBJ2-5, with D unresolved. Germline lookup yields CDR1 SGHDN and CDR2 FVKESK. The CDR3 extends over 14 amino acids. V dropped 0 bases and J dropped 5 bases, with 10 bases sitting between them. CDR3 nucleotides: TGTGCCAGCAGCCAAGAGATCCTGGGGGAGACCCAGTACTTC. Translation: CASSQEILGETQYF.

This rearrangement joins TRBV5-5 to TRBJ1-2, with a tentative D call TRBD1 (5 bases). CDR1 SGHKS and CDR2 YYEKEE come from the germline V gene (reference sequence). CDR3 size: 15 residues. V dropped 0 bases and J dropped 2 bases, with 11 bases sitting between them. The CDR3 reads CASSLVGAGNYGYTF. CDR3 in DNA: TGTGCCAGCAGCTTGGTAGGGGCAGGGAACTATGGCTACACCTTC. Complete variable domain (other parts from reference TRBV5-5 and TRBJ1-2): DAGVTQSPTHLIKTRGQQVTLRCSPISGHKSVSWYQQVLGQGPQFIFQYYEKEERGRGNFPDRFSARQFPNYSSELNVNALLLGDSALYLCASSLVGAGNYGYTFGSGTRLTVV.

This clone was seen a handful of times. The rearrangement uses TRBV11-2 and TRBJ2-7; 9 bases are shared with TRBD1. The germline V gene has CDR1 SGHAT and CDR2 FQNNGV. The CDR3 totals 16 residues. V dropped 5 bases and J dropped 5; count of bases not matched to a gene: 13. CDR3 residues: CASSLKRPGTGNEQYF. CDR3 nucleotides: TGTGCCAGCAGCCTAAAAAGGCCCGGGACAGGGAACGAGCAGTACTTC.

The chain uses TRBV28 and TRBJ2-5; 7 nucleotides line up with TRBD2. With 7 bases clipped from V and 5 bases from J, the junction kept 13 bases outside the gene matches. Germline CDR1 and CDR2: MDHEN and SYDVKM. The CDR3 is 15 amino acids. This CDR3 reads CASISHVGGGETQYF. The CDR3 bases are TGTGCCAGCATTTCGCACGTTGGGGGAGGGGAGACCCAGTACTTC.

The chain uses TRBV30 and TRBJ2-7; TRBD1 matches at 11 bases. Germline-derived CDR1 and CDR2 are GTSNPN and SVGIG (reference sequence). Trimming removed 3 bases from V and 6 bases from J; junction bases left unmatched: 10. The CDR3 loop spans 15 amino acids. CDR3 sequence reads: CAWRPKGTGGSEQYF. CDR3 DNA sequence: TGTGCCTGGAGACCCAAAGGGACAGGGGGGAGCGAGCAGTACTTC.

The CDR3 region is CASSPGQGFWETQYF. CDR3 sequence (DNA): TGTGCCAGCAGCCCCGGACAGGGCTTTTGGGAGACCCAGTACTTC. This chain links TRBV27 with TRBJ2-5; 8 nucleotides match TRBD1. After removal of 6 bases from V and 5 bases from J, the junction contained 11 bases not matched to a gene. This CDR3 spans 15 amino acids. Germline CDR1 and CDR2: MNHEY and SMNVEV (reference sequence).

The chain couples TRBV12-3 or TRBV12-4 to TRBJ2-1; D not certain. The ends were cut back, 5 bases at V and 6 bases at J, with 11 bases in the middle. The CDR3 is 13 residues long. CDR3: CASSSRAFNEQFF. The CDR3 nucleotides read TGTGCCAGCAGTAGCCGGGCCTTCAATGAGCAGTTCTTC.

The gene calls are TRBV6-2 or TRBV6-3 and TRBJ2-1, with 7 positions matching TRBD2. This CDR3 is 16 amino acids long. Germline assignment: CDR1 MNHEY and CDR2 SVGEGT. After removal of 2 bases from V and 0 bases from J, the junction contained 4 bases not matched to a gene. The CDR3 coding sequence is TGTGCCAGCAGTTACGCCGGGACTAACTCCTACAATGAGCAGTTCTTC. Translated: CASSYAGTNSYNEQFF.

This chain connects TRBV9 to TRBJ1-5; D uncertain. V lost 4 bases and J lost 2, with 10 bases in between. Looked up from germline, CDR1 is SGDLS and CDR2 is YYNGEE. The CDR3 length is 14 residues. The CDR3 nucleotides are TGTGCCAGCAGCCCGGGCTGGGGCAATCAGCCCCAGCATTTT. Encoded protein: CASSPGWGNQPQHF.

The chain recombines TRBV27 with TRBJ2-1, with D possibly being TRBD2 (5 bases). This CDR3 contains 17 residues. The germline V and J ends were trimmed by 5 bases and 4 bases, with 21 bases remaining between them. The germline gives CDR1 MNHEY, CDR2 SMNVEV (reference sequence). The DNA of the CDR3 is TGTGCCAGCAGTCCCCGAGAGGGCAGCGTAACTTACAATGAGCAGTTCTTC. Its protein product is CASSPREGSVTYNEQFF.

CDR3 in DNA: TGCGCCAGCAGCTTAACTACCTTGAACACTGAAGCTTTCTTT. It encodes CASSLTTLNTEAFF. The rearrangement joins TRBV5-1 to TRBJ1-1; D unclear. The CDR3 sequence is 14 residues long. From germline, CDR1 is SGHRS and CDR2 YFSETQ. Trimming pared 2 bases from V and 0 bases from J, leaving 8 bases between.

This sequence joins TRBV7-9 and TRBJ2-3; possibly TRBD1 for D (6 bases). Germline assignment: CDR1 SEHNR and CDR2 FQNEAQ (reference sequence). V was cut by 8 bases and J by 2 bases, with 14 bases left in between. CDR3 length: 14 amino acids. The CDR3 region is CASGQGRTTDTQYF. CDR3 nucleotides: TGTGCCAGCGGCCAGGGGCGGACCACAGATACGCAGTATTTT. Full variable domain (rest looked up from reference TRBV7-9 and TRBJ2-3): DTGVSQNPRHKITKRGQNVTFRCDPISEHNRLYWYRQTLGQGPEFLTYFQNEAQLEKSRLLSDRFSAERPKGSFSTLEIQRTEQGDSAMYLCASGQGRTTDTQYFGPGTRLTVL.

This clone has a single count. The chain is built from TRBV9 and TRBJ2-7; 11 bases are a match to TRBD2. There are 14 residues in the CDR3. V lost 2 bases and J lost 6; bases outside the gene matches: 4. Germline lookup yields CDR1 SGDLS and CDR2 YYNGEE. Written as DNA, the CDR3 is TGTGCCAGCAGCGTTAGCGGGAGGGCAGGCGAGCAGTACTTC. Translating gives CASSVSGRAGEQYF.

Only a few counts were recorded for this clone. This sequence joins TRBV28 and TRBJ2-2, with D possibly called TRBD1 or TRBD2 (6 bases each). Germline values: CDR1 MDHEN, CDR2 SYDVKM. Trimming removed 11 bases at V and 0 bases at J, with 13 bases between. CDR3 size: 14 residues. This CDR3 is CAVGGPANTGELFF. The CDR3 DNA reads TGTGCCGTGGGGGGCCCGGCGAACACCGGGGAGCTGTTTTTT. Combining the CDR3 with reference TRBV28 and TRBJ2-2 gives the whole variable domain DVKVTQSSRYLVKRTGEKVFLECVQDMDHENMFWYRQDPGLGLRLIYFSYDVKMKEKGDIPEGYSVSREKKERFSLILESASTNQTSMYLCAVGGPANTGELFFGEGSRLTVL.

The chain recombines TRBV2 with TRBJ1-4; D uncertain. Per the germline V gene, CDR1 is SNHLY and CDR2 is FYNNEI. V lost 6 bases and J lost 6, with 14 bases in between. The CDR3 runs 14 residues. The CDR3 loop reads CASSRQGLDEKLFF. Written as DNA, the CDR3 is TGTGCCAGCAGCCGTCAAGGGCTCGATGAAAAACTGTTTTTT.

This chain joins TRBV28 and TRBJ2-6, with 8 bases identical to TRBD2. This CDR3 is built from 18 residues. The germline CDR1 and CDR2 sequences are MDHEN and SYDVKM. Unmatched junction bases numbered 11, after V lost 3 bases and J lost 4 bases. CDR3 in amino acids: CASSFSREGLYGANVLTF. The CDR3 nucleotides read TGTGCCAGCAGTTTCTCACGGGAGGGCCTTTACGGGGCCAACGTCCTGACTTTC. The full variable domain, its missing parts supplied by reference TRBV28 and TRBJ2-6, is DVKVTQSSRYLVKRTGEKVFLECVQDMDHENMFWYRQDPGLGLRLIYFSYDVKMKEKGDIPEGYSVSREKKERFSLILESASTNQTSMYLCASSFSREGLYGANVLTFGAGSRLTVL.

J is TRBJ1-5 and V is TRBV6-5, with TRBD1 matching 8 bases. The ends lost 5 bases at V and 9 bases at J; junction bases unmatched: 9. From germline, CDR1 is MNHEY and CDR2 SVGAGI. The CDR3 is 14 amino acids. CDR3: CASSLLTGGGPQHF. Written as DNA, the CDR3 is TGTGCCAGCAGTCTTCTCACAGGGGGTGGGCCCCAGCATTTT.

This sequence joins TRBV19 and TRBJ2-3, with TRBD1 identical over 10 bases. The germline V gene encodes CDR1 LNHDA and CDR2 SQIVND (reference sequence). The length of the CDR3 is 17 residues. Unmatched junction bases numbered 7, after V lost 2 bases and J lost 2 bases. DNA of the CDR3: TGTGCCAGTAGTATATCCACGGGACAGGGGATCACAGATACGCAGTATTTT. This encodes CASSISTGQGITDTQYF.

The gene calls are TRBV3-1 (or the pseudogene TRBV3-2) and TRBJ1-1; 8 bases are a match to TRBD1. This CDR3 comprises 15 residues. The trim removed 4 bases at V and 3 bases at J, leaving 7 bases unmatched. Germline V lookup: CDR1 LGHDT, CDR2 YNNKEL (reference sequence). CDR3 in DNA: TGTGCCAGCAGCCCCAGGGGGCGGGGGGACACTGAAGCTTTCTTT. Encoded protein: CASSPRGRGDTEAFF.

This chain joins TRBV6-6 and TRBJ1-4; a possible D gene is TRBD1 (5 bases). V was cut by 2 bases and J by 8 bases, with 18 bases left in between. Germline CDR1 is MNHNY and CDR2 is SVGAGI (reference sequence). CDR3 length equals 16 residues. This CDR3 is CASSYASAGAGEKLFF. CDR3 nucleotide sequence: TGTGCCAGCAGTTACGCTTCGGCCGGGGCGGGAGAAAAACTGTTTTTT.

The rearrangement joins TRBV6-5 to TRBJ1-5; D uncertain. V was clipped by 2 bases and J by 3 bases, with 11 bases between them. Germline CDR1 MNHEY, CDR2 SVGAGI. The length of the CDR3 is 15 residues. The chain's CDR3 is CASSYPYRINQPQHF. As DNA, the CDR3 is TGTGCCAGCAGTTACCCCTACAGAATCAATCAGCCCCAGCATTTT.

V is TRBV7-3 and J is TRBJ2-2; D assignment may be TRBD1 or TRBD2 (6 bases each). CDR1 SGHTA and CDR2 FQGTGA come from the germline V gene. Trimming left V 1 base short and J 1 base short, with 7 bases between. This CDR3 comprises 15 residues. The chain's CDR3 is CASSLKGGNTGELFF. CDR3 DNA sequence: TGTGCCAGCAGCTTAAAGGGGGGGAACACCGGGGAGCTGTTTTTT.

The genes are TRBV24-1 and TRBJ2-2; D is perhaps TRBD1 or TRBD2 (5 bases each). This CDR3 has 16 residues. V dropped 4 bases and J dropped 1 base, with 12 bases sitting between them. Germline CDR1 reads KGHDR; CDR2 reads SFDVKD. As DNA, the CDR3 is TGTGCCACCAGTGAGTCGGGACCCAAGAACACCGGGGAGCTGTTTTTT. Translated, it gives CATSESGPKNTGELFF.